These T cell receptor beta chains were read from a single sample in a study of cytomegalovirus exposure and HLA in healthy donors. Only in-frame clones appear in the TCRdb table, and some are missing; sequencing was by immunoSEQ multiplex PCR. The sample lists some 190,000 clones; 60% to 80% were seen once. The source material was PBMCs. The receptors derive from a woman aged 25 to 39 in good health and CMV-seropositive. CDR3s include the opening cysteine and the closing phenylalanine or tryptophan. A D gene is named only where the DNA matches it firmly. Size is omitted from some rows. Given values are once, few, many or a class for expanded clones.

>TRBD2|TRBV7-3|TRBJ2-3|-
CASSLFPSGASTDTQYF
TGTGCCAGCAGCTTATTCCCTAGCGGGGCTAGCACAGATACGCAGTATTTT
>-|TRBV29-1|TRBJ1-3|-
CSVVRDNSGNTIYF
TGCAGCGTTGTCCGGGACAACTCTGGAAACACCATATATTTT
>-|TRBV29-1|TRBJ2-5|-
CSVAGLAQETQYF
TGCAGCGTTGCTGGACTGGCTCAAGAGACCCAGTACTTC
>-|TRBV5-1|TRBJ2-1|-
CASSLGDSYNEQFF
TGCGCCAGCAGCTTAGGGGACTCCTACAATGAGCAGTTCTTC
>-|TRBV5-6|TRBJ2-7|-
CASSLLNGYEQYF
TGTGCCAGCAGCTTATTGAACGGCTACGAGCAGTACTTC
>TRBD1|TRBV11-3|TRBJ2-6|few
CASSLGQGRGSGANVLTF
TGTGCCAGCAGCTTAGGACAGGGTAGGGGATCTGGGGCCAACGTCCTGACTTTC
>-|TRBV5-1|TRBJ2-7|-
CASSLIGTTTYEQYF
TGCGCCAGCAGCTTAATAGGGACAACCACCTACGAGCAGTACTTC
>TRBD2|TRBV9|TRBJ2-3|-
CASSVRRTSGSGSTDTQYF
TGTGCCAGCAGCGTACGCCGGACTAGCGGGAGTGGTAGCACAGATACGCAGTATTTT
>-|TRBV18|TRBJ1-1|-
CASSPRETEAFF
TGTGCCAGCTCACCCCGGGAGACTGAAGCTTTCTTT
>TRBD2|TRBV7-2|TRBJ2-1|few
CASSLVSLAGNNEQFF
TGTGCCAGCAGCTTAGTTAGTCTAGCGGGCAACAATGAGCAGTTCTTC
>-|TRBV7-2|TRBJ2-2|-
CASSRMRGRTGELFF
TGTGCCAGCAGTCGAATGCGGGGGCGTACCGGGGAGCTGTTTTTT
>TRBD1|TRBV19|TRBJ1-5|-
CASSTRGLSNQPQHF
TGTGCCAGTAGTACCAGGGGGCTTAGCAATCAGCCCCAGCATTTT
>TRBD1|TRBV27|TRBJ1-2|-
CASRTGGFQGYGYTF
TGTGCCAGCAGGACAGGGGGTTTTCAGGGCTATGGCTACACCTTC
>TRBD1|TRBV23-1|TRBJ2-7|-
CASSQGGTGNHEQYF
TGCGCCAGCAGTCAAGGGGGGACAGGGAACCACGAGCAGTACTTC
>-|TRBV13|TRBJ2-3|once
CASSSNRARTDTQYF
TGTGCCAGCAGCTCAAACAGGGCTCGCACAGATACGCAGTATTTT
>-|TRBV4-2|TRBJ1-1|-
CASSPDGGRTEAFF
TGTGCCAGCAGCCCCGACGGGGGGCGGACTGAAGCTTTCTTT
>-|TRBV29-1|TRBJ1-2|-
CSGGDSNYGYTF
TGCAGCGGGGGGGACTCTAACTATGGCTACACCTTC
>TRBD2|TRBV7-8|TRBJ2-1|-
CASSPGGNYNEQFF
TGTGCCAGCAGCCCCGGGGGGAACTACAATGAGCAGTTCTTC
>TRBD1|TRBV4-2|TRBJ2-7|-
CASSQTEYRDREQYF
TGTGCCAGCAGCCAAACCGAATACCGGGACAGGGAGCAGTACTTC
>TRBD1|TRBV7-2|TRBJ2-3|-
CASSLVTGGPLDTQYF
TGTGCCAGCAGCTTAGTAACAGGGGGCCCGTTAGATACGCAGTATTTT
>-|TRBV5-4|TRBJ1-4|-
CASSLVGAGANEKLFF
TGTGCCAGCAGCTTGGTGGGAGCGGGGGCTAATGAAAAACTGTTTTTT
>-|TRBV28|TRBJ1-5|few
CASRPQGAQPQHF
TGTGCCAGCAGGCCACAGGGAGCTCAGCCCCAGCATTTT
>-|TRBV27|TRBJ2-7|few
CASSSLSYEQYF
TGTGCCAGCAGTTCCCTCTCCTACGAGCAGTACTTC
>-|TRBV25-1|TRBJ1-2|-
CASSDRANYGYTF
TGTGCCAGCAGTGACAGGGCAAACTATGGCTACACCTTC
>-|TRBV5-4|TRBJ2-6|-
CASSLVSGANVLTF
TGTGCCAGCAGCTTGGTATCTGGGGCCAACGTCCTGACTTTC
>-|TRBV6-5|TRBJ2-7|few
CASSLGGTGSYEQYF
TGTGCCAGCAGTTTAGGGGGTACTGGGTCCTACGAGCAGTACTTC
>-|TRBV7-6|TRBJ1-1|-
CASSLATGLYTEAFF
TGTGCCAGCAGCTTAGCTACAGGGCTATACACTGAAGCTTTCTTT
>TRBD1|TRBV11-2|TRBJ2-3|-
CASSLRQGRRDTQYF
TGTGCCAGCAGCCTCCGACAGGGGAGAAGAGATACGCAGTATTTT
>TRBD1|TRBV7-2|TRBJ1-2|-
CASSPPGGWHGYTF
TGTGCCAGCAGCCCCCCAGGGGGGTGGCATGGCTACACCTTC
>-|TRBV2|TRBJ2-1|-
CASSVDRDNEQFF
TGTGCCAGCAGTGTCGACAGAGACAATGAGCAGTTCTTC
>-|TRBV5-1|TRBJ2-2|-
CASSYRITGELFF
TGCGCCAGCAGCTACAGAATCACCGGGGAGCTGTTTTTT
>TRBD2|TRBV30|TRBJ2-6|once
CAWSRGVLSGANVLTF
TGTGCCTGGAGCCGGGGGGTCCTCTCTGGGGCCAACGTCCTGACTTTC
>TRBD1|TRBV6-5|TRBJ2-7|-
CASSSGQVSLKQYF
TGTGCCAGCAGTTCAGGACAGGTCTCCCTCAAGCAGTACTTC
>-|TRBV11-2|TRBJ1-5|-
CASTKWAENQPQHF
TGTGCCAGCACCAAATGGGCAGAAAATCAGCCCCAGCATTTT
>-|TRBV2|TRBJ2-1|-
CASSEAQGRWNEQFF
TGTGCCAGCAGTGAGGCGCAGGGGCGCTGGAATGAGCAGTTCTTC
>-|TRBV9|TRBJ1-4|-
CASSVDGTNEKLFF
TGTGCCAGCAGCGTAGACGGGACTAATGAAAAACTGTTTTTT
>-|TRBV7-2|TRBJ2-3|-
CASSRPGEPRDTQYF
TGTGCCAGCAGCCGCCCGGGGGAACCCAGGGATACGCAGTATTTT
>TRBD2|TRBV29-1|TRBJ2-5|once
CSVAGLAGGTGETQYF
TGCAGCGTGGCGGGACTAGCGGGAGGGACGGGCGAGACCCAGTACTTC